A selection of T cell receptor beta chains follows, all from one sample in a study of blood T cell repertoires in COVID-19. Generated by immunoSEQ multiplex PCR, the TCRdb table keeps only in-frame clones and is missing some. The data show under 250,000 clones, roughly 82% seen once. Specimen: peripheral blood. The origin of the receptors is a man older than 75 with acute or convalescent COVID-19. Each CDR3 is given with its conserved first and last residue. D genes are given only for firm matches. Clone size, where shown, is once, few, many, or a class for clones that have expanded.

clone_size	v_call	j_call	d_call	cdr3_nt	cdr3_aa
.	TRBV28	TRBJ1-2	.	TGTGCCAGCAGTTTAATTGGGGCAGTTTATGGCTACACCTTC	CASSLIGAVYGYTF
.	TRBV3-1/TRBV3-2	TRBJ2-1	TRBD2	TGTGCCAGCAGCCAGATAGCGGGAGTACGGTGGGGTGAGCAGTTCTTC	CASSQIAGVRWGEQFF
.	TRBV11-1	TRBJ2-7	TRBD2	TGTGCCAGCAGCTTAGAAACTAGCGTCTACGAGCAGTACTTC	CASSLETSVYEQYF
.	TRBV5-5	TRBJ2-2	TRBD1	TGTGCCAGCAGCTTGGTCCCACTGACCAGGGGGCTCGCCGGGGAGCTGTTTTTT	CASSLVPLTRGLAGELFF
.	TRBV28	TRBJ1-6	TRBD1	TGTGCCAGCAGCGCAGGGACAGGTAACCGGAATTCACCCCTCCACTTT	CASSAGTGNRNSPLHF
.	TRBV6-2/TRBV6-3	TRBJ2-3	.	TGTGCCAGCAGTCGGTCGGGGTTCACAGATACGCAGTATTTT	CASSRSGFTDTQYF
.	TRBV7-2	TRBJ2-5	TRBD2	TGTGCCAGCACCCCCCAGGGCGGGGGGACCCAGTACTTC	CASTPQGGGTQYF
many	TRBV13	TRBJ2-7	TRBD2	TGTGCCAGCAGCTGGACCGGGACTAGTAGAAGCGAGCAGTACTTC	CASSWTGTSRSEQYF
.	TRBV5-1	TRBJ1-3	.	TGCGCCAGCAGGAGTGATGGAAACACCATATATTTT	CASRSDGNTIYF
.	TRBV2	TRBJ1-1	.	TGTGCCAGAAGACTTATGGGGGCTCGTACTGAAGCTTTCTTT	CARRLMGARTEAFF
once	TRBV27	TRBJ2-2	.	TGTGCCAGCAGCACCTGGCGGGCTACCCCGGGGAGGCGGACCGGGGAGCTGTTTTTT	CASSTWRATPGRRTGELFF
few	TRBV5-1	TRBJ1-1	.	TGCGCCAGCAGCTTGTCGGGGATGAACACTGAAGCTTTCTTT	CASSLSGMNTEAFF
.	TRBV20-1	TRBJ2-1	.	TGCAGCCCCCAGGCTCACAATGAGCAGTTCTTC	CSPQAHNEQFF
.	TRBV27	TRBJ2-3	TRBD2	TGTGCCAGCAGTTTTGGCGGGAGTTCACATACGCAGTATTTT	CASSFGGSSHTQYF
once	TRBV13	TRBJ1-6	TRBD1	TGTGCCAGCAGCCGAGGACAGGGGCTCAATAATTCACCCCTCCACTTT	CASSRGQGLNNSPLHF
.	TRBV5-4	TRBJ2-7	.	TGTGCCAGCAGCTTGACAGGTTTTTACGAGCAGTACTTC	CASSLTGFYEQYF
.	TRBV5-1	TRBJ2-1	.	TGCGCCAGCAGTAGGGGGATCGATGAGCAGTTCTTC	CASSRGIDEQFF
once	TRBV4-1	TRBJ2-4	.	TGCGCCAGCAGCCAAGGGACAGTTCCAACCGACATTCAGTACTTC	CASSQGTVPTDIQYF
.	TRBV6-5	TRBJ2-1	TRBD2	TGTGCCAGCAGTTACAGGGCGGGAGATATCTACAATGAGCAGTTCTTC	CASSYRAGDIYNEQFF
.	TRBV4-1	TRBJ1-1	.	TGCGCCAGCAGCCACTCAGGGTCAGGGGAAGCTTTCTTT	CASSHSGSGEAFF
.	TRBV29-1	TRBJ2-7	.	TGCAGCGTTGGGCGGGGCAACGAGCAGTACTTC	CSVGRGNEQYF
.	TRBV2	TRBJ1-2	.	TGTGCCAGCAGGGTGGGGAGTCCGGGCTATGGCTACACCTTC	CASRVGSPGYGYTF
.	TRBV27	TRBJ1-5	TRBD1	TGTGCCAGCAGTGCACAACAGGGGGCCGGGAATCAGCCCCAGCATTTT	CASSAQQGAGNQPQHF
once	TRBV6-2/TRBV6-3	TRBJ1-2	.	TGTGCCAGCAGTTACCCACAGACAGAGGCAACCTTC	CASSYPQTEATF
.	TRBV7-6	TRBJ1-1	.	TGTGCCAGCAGCCTAACAGGGAGAGGCATGAACACTGAAGCTTTCTTT	CASSLTGRGMNTEAFF
once	TRBV5-1	TRBJ2-5	.	TGCGCCAGCAGCTTGGCCATGGCAGGAGAGACCCAGTACTTC	CASSLAMAGETQYF
.	TRBV9	TRBJ1-3	.	TGTGCCAGCAGCACCTTCACCCAGGGGAGCTCTGGAAACACCATATATTTT	CASSTFTQGSSGNTIYF
.	TRBV4-1	TRBJ1-1	.	TGCGCCAGCAGCCAAGATCCCGGGTACACTGAAGCTTTCTTT	CASSQDPGYTEAFF
once	TRBV18	TRBJ1-2	TRBD1	TGTGCCAGCTCCCCGGACAGGGACTTTGGCTACACCTTC	CASSPDRDFGYTF
.	TRBV7-2	TRBJ2-3	.	TGTGCCAGCAGCTCCCCGTCCACAGATACGCAGTATTTT	CASSSPSTDTQYF
.	TRBV24-1	TRBJ2-2	TRBD1	TGTGCCACCTCCCGGACAGGATCGAACACCGGGGAGCTGTTTTTT	CATSRTGSNTGELFF
.	TRBV9	TRBJ2-1	TRBD2	TGTGCCAGCAGCGTTAGCGGGAGGGACGATGAGCAGTTCTTC	CASSVSGRDDEQFF
once	TRBV11-2	TRBJ1-4	.	TGTGCCAGCAGCCTCTTTCACAGAAATGAAAAACTGTTTTTT	CASSLFHRNEKLFF
.	TRBV4-2	TRBJ2-6	.	TGTGCCAGCAGTCTCACAGACTCTGGGGCCAACGTCCTGACTTTC	CASSLTDSGANVLTF
.	TRBV5-1	TRBJ1-6	.	TGCGCCAGCAGCTTGGAGGGGGGGTCGGGATCACCCCTCCACTTT	CASSLEGGSGSPLHF
.	TRBV28	TRBJ2-7	TRBD2	TGTGCCAGCAGTTTATGGTGGCCTCAGCGGGGGATGAGCTACGAGCAGTACTTC	CASSLWWPQRGMSYEQYF
.	TRBV7-6	TRBJ1-1	TRBD1	TGTGCCAGCAGCTCTTTACGACAGGGCTGGAACACTGAAGCTTTCTTT	CASSSLRQGWNTEAFF
.	TRBV30	TRBJ1-1	.	TGTGCCTGGTTTCGGAGTGGAGGAACGGCACGTCCGAACACTGAAGCTTTCTTT	CAWFRSGGTARPNTEAFF
.	TRBV27	TRBJ2-2	.	TGTGCCAGCAGTTACCTACTCGGCGGGGAGCTGTTTTTT	CASSYLLGGELFF
.	TRBV28	TRBJ2-4	.	TGTGCCAGCCGGGCGGGCGGGACCAAAAACATTCAGTACTTC	CASRAGGTKNIQYF
.	TRBV5-1	TRBJ1-2	.	TGCGCCAGCAGCGTGGGACACGGTAACTATGGCTACACCTTC	CASSVGHGNYGYTF
.	TRBV24-1	TRBJ2-5	.	TGTGCCACCAGTGACCCAAACAGGGGAGGTGGAGAGACCCAGTACTTC	CATSDPNRGGGETQYF
.	TRBV11-1	TRBJ1-3	TRBD1	TGTGCCAGCAGCTCGTCGACAGGGAGAAGGAACACCATATATTTT	CASSSSTGRRNTIYF
.	TRBV7-2	TRBJ1-2	TRBD1	TGTGCCAGCAGCTACGGGACAGCTTTTGATCGCTACACCTTC	CASSYGTAFDRYTF
.	TRBV3-1/TRBV3-2	TRBJ1-1	.	TGTGCCAGCAGCCAGGGGTTCCGGAGGGATTCCCTAGCTTTCTTT	CASSQGFRRDSLAFF
.	TRBV18	TRBJ2-3	TRBD1	TGTGCCAGCTCACCACTTCGGCAGGGGGCAATTACAGATACGCAGTATTTT	CASSPLRQGAITDTQYF
once	TRBV5-4	TRBJ2-3	.	TGTGCCAGCAGCTTGGAGGGAGTCGGGCAGTATTTT	CASSLEGVGQYF
.	TRBV5-6	TRBJ1-2	.	TGTGCCAGCAGCCACCCCCGGGGGGCGGGTGGCTACACCTTC	CASSHPRGAGGYTF
.	TRBV28	TRBJ2-1	TRBD1	TGTGCCAGCAGTTACCCGGACAGGTCGGGCCCGAGCTCCTACAATGAGCAGTTCTTC	CASSYPDRSGPSSYNEQFF